Each of the 6 T cell receptor beta chains below was sequenced from the same sample in a study of T cell responses to AZD1222 COVID-19 vaccine. Assay used: immunoSEQ multiplex PCR; TCRdb lists only in-frame clones, some missing. The repertoire holds roughly 58,000 clones, with more than 70% as singletons. The specimen comprised peripheral blood, sampled on day 0 of MenACWY control vaccination. These receptors were obtained from an adult in good health.

The V gene is TRBV5-1, the J gene TRBJ2-5; 7 bases line up with TRBD1. This CDR3 region has 13 residues. The junction had 6 bases not matched to a gene; V was cut back by 5 bases and J by 5 bases. The germline gives CDR1 SGHRS, CDR2 YFSETQ. CDR3 DNA: TGCGCCAGCAGTAGGGGGCCCCGGGAGACCCAGTACTTC. This translates into CASSRGPRETQYF.

The J gene is TRBJ2-2, the V gene TRBV6-6, with TRBD2 as a possible D gene (5 bases). Germline assignment: CDR1 MNHNY and CDR2 SVGAGI (reference sequence). With 7 bases removed from V and 4 bases from J, the gap between germline ends came to 13 bases. This CDR3 is built from 14 residues. The CDR3, as DNA: TGTGCCAGCAACCAGGAAGGGAGCACCGGGGAGCTGTTTTTT. Protein: CASNQEGSTGELFF.

V and J are TRBV5-4 and TRBJ1-1; no definite D call. Germline assignment: CDR1 SGHNT and CDR2 YYREEE (reference sequence). The CDR3 contains 13 residues. Trimming removed 0 bases at V and 1 base at J, with 4 bases between. Here the CDR3 reads CASSLAGNTEAFF. CDR3 coding DNA: TGTGCCAGCAGCTTGGCAGGGAACACTGAAGCTTTCTTT.

This sequence joins TRBV6-5 and TRBJ1-5; maybe TRBD1 (5 bases). Germline V lookup: CDR1 MNHEY, CDR2 SVGAGI. The CDR3 consists of 15 residues. Trimming cost V 6 bases and J 8 bases, with 20 bases left between them. For the CDR3, the DNA is TGTGCCAGCAGGGGGACGGGTAACAGTAGAGAGCCCCAGCATTTT. This gives the protein CASRGTGNSREPQHF.

This clone was counted once. The chain recombines TRBV5-1 with TRBJ2-3; 15 bases are shared with TRBD2. Trimming cost V 3 bases and J 3 bases; bases outside gene matches: 11. The CDR3 has 19 amino acids. The germline V gene encodes CDR1 SGHRS and CDR2 YFSETQ. Written as DNA, the CDR3 is TGCGCCAGCAGCTCCGGACTAGCGGGAGGGACCTCGGGGACAGATACGCAGTATTTT. Protein product: CASSSGLAGGTSGTDTQYF.

The chain joins TRBV6-2 or TRBV6-3 to TRBJ1-2; no clear D. Germline loops: CDR1 MNHEY, CDR2 SVGEGT. Trimming left V 5 bases short and J 4 bases short, with 11 bases between. The CDR3 has 13 amino acids. The CDR3 is CASSGKPTYGYTF. As DNA, the CDR3 is TGTGCCAGCAGTGGCAAACCTACCTATGGCTACACCTTC.